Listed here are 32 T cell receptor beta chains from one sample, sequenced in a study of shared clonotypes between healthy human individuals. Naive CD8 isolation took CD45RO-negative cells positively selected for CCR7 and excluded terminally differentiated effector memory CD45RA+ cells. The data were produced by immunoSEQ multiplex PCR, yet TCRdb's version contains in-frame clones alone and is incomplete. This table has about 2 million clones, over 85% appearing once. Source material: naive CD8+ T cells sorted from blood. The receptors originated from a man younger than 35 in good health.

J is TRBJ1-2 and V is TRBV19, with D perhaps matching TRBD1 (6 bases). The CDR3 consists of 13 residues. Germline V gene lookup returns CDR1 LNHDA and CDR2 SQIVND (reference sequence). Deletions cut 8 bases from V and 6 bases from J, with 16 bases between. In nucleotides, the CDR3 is TGTGCCAGTCAGACAGGAACGATAAATGGCTACACCTTC. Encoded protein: CASQTGTINGYTF.

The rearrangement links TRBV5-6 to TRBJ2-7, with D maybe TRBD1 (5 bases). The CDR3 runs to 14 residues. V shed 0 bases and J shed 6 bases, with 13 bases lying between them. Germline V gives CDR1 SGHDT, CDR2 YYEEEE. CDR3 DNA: TGTGCCAGCAGCTTGGTTGCCAGGGTTTTCGAGCAGTACTTC. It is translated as CASSLVARVFEQYF.

DNA of the CDR3: TGCGCCAGCAGCTTGGCGGGGGGCCCCCAAGAGACCCAGTACTTC. It codes for CASSLAGGPQETQYF. This sequence joins TRBV5-1 and TRBJ2-5, with D possibly being TRBD2 (7 bases). The CDR3 covers 15 residues. Trimming stripped 0 bases from V and 1 base from J, with 10 bases between. The germline gives CDR1 SGHRS, CDR2 YFSETQ. Together with reference TRBV5-1 and TRBJ2-5, the CDR3 gives the full variable domain: KAGVTQTPRYLIKTRGQQVTLSCSPISGHRSVSWYQQTPGQGLQFLFEYFSETQRNKGNFPGRFSGRQFSNSRSEMNVSTLELGDSALYLCASSLAGGPQETQYFGPGTRLLVL.

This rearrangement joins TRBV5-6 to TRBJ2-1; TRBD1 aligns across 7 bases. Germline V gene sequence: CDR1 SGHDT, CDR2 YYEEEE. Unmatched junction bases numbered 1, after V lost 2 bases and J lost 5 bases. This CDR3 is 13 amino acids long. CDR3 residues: CASSFDRDNEQFF. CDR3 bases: TGTGCCAGCAGCTTTGACAGGGACAATGAGCAGTTCTTC.

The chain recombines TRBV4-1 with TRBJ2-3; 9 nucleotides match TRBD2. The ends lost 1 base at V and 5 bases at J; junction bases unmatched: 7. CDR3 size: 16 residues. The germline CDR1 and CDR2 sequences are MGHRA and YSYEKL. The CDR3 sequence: CASSQAGGGAVDTQYF. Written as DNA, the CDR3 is TGCGCCAGCAGCCAAGCCGGCGGGGGGGCCGTAGATACGCAGTATTTT.

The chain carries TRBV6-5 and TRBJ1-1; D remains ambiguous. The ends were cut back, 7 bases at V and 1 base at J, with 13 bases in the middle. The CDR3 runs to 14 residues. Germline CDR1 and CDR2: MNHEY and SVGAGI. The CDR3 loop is CASNEVGPNTEAFF. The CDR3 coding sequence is TGTGCCAGCAACGAAGTAGGGCCGAACACTGAAGCTTTCTTT.

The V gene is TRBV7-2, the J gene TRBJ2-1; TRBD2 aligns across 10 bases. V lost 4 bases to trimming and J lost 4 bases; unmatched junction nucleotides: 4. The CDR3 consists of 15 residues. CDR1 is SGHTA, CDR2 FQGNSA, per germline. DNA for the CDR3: TGTGCCAGCAGCTCTGGGACTAGCGATTACAATGAGCAGTTCTTC. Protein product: CASSSGTSDYNEQFF.

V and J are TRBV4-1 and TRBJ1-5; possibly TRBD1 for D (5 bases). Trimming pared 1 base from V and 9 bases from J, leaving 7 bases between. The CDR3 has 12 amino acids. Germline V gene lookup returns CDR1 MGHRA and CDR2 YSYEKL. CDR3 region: CASSQGGGPQHF. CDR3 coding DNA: TGCGCCAGCAGCCAAGGGGGGGGGCCCCAGCATTTT.

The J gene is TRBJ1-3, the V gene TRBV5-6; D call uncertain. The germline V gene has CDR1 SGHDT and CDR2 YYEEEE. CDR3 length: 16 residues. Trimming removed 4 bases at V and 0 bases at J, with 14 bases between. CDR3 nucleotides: TGTGCCAGCAGCCCTGGGGTTGTATACTCTGGAAACACCATATATTTT. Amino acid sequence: CASSPGVVYSGNTIYF.

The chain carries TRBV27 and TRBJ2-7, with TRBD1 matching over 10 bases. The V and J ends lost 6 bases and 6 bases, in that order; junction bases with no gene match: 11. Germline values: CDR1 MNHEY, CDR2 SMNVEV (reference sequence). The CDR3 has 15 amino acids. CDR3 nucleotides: TGTGCCAGCAGCCGAGTTGGGACAGGGGAGGGCGAGCAGTACTTC. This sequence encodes CASSRVGTGEGEQYF.

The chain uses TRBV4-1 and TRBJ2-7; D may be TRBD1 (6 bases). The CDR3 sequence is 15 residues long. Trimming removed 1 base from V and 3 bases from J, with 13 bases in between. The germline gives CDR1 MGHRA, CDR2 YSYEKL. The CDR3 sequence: CASSQVLGADYEQYF. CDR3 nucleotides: TGCGCCAGCAGCCAAGTTCTGGGGGCGGACTACGAGCAGTACTTC.

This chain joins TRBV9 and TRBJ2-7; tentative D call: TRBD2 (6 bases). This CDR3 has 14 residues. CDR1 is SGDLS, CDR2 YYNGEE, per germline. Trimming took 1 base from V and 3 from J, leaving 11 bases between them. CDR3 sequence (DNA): TGTGCCAGCAGCGTATTAGCGGACCACTACGAGCAGTACTTC. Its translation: CASSVLADHYEQYF.

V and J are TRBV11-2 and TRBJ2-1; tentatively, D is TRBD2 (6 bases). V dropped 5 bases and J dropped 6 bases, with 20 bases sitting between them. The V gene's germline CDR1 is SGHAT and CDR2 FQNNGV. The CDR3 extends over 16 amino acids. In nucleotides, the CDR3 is TGTGCCAGCAGCCCCGGGGGATGGGACTCCCTCAATGAGCAGTTCTTC. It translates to CASSPGGWDSLNEQFF.

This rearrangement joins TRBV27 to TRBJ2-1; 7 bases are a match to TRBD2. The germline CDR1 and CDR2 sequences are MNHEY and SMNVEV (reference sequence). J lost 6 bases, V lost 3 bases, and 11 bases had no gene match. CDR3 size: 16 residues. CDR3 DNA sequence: TGTGCCAGCAGTTTTAGTGCGGGAGAAAGGGGCAATGAGCAGTTCTTC. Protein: CASSFSAGERGNEQFF.

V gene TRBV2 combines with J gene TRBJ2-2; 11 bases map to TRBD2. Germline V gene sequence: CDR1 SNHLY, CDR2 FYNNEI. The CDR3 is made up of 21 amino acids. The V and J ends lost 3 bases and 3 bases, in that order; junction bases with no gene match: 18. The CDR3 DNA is TGTGCCAGCAGTGATCCCACCGGGACTAGCGGCCTCGAGGGGGACACCGGGGAGCTGTTTTTT. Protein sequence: CASSDPTGTSGLEGDTGELFF.

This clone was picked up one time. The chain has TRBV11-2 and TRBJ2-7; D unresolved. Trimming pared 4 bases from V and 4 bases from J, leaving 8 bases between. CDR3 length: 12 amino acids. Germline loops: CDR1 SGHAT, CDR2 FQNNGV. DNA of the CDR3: TGTGCCAGCAGCTACTTAATATACGAGCAGTACTTC. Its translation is CASSYLIYEQYF. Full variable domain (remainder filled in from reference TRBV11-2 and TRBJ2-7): EAGVAQSPRYKIIEKRQSVAFWCNPISGHATLYWYQQILGQGPKLLIQFQNNGVVDDSQLPKDRFSAERLKGVDSTLKIQPAKLEDSAVYLCASSYLIYEQYFGPGTRLTVT.

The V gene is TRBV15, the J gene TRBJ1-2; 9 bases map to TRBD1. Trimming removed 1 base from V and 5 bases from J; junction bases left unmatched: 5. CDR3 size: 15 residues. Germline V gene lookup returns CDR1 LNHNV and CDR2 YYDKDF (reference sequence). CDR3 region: CATSRGQGGVYGYTF. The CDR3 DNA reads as TGTGCCACCAGCAGAGGACAGGGGGGTGTGTATGGCTACACCTTC.

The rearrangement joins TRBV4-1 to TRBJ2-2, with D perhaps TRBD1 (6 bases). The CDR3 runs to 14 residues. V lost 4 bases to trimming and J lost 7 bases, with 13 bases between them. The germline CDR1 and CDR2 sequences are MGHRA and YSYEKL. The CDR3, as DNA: TGCGCCAGCAGCCGAGGGGGATCCGGCGGGGAGCTGTTTTTT. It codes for CASSRGGSGGELFF.

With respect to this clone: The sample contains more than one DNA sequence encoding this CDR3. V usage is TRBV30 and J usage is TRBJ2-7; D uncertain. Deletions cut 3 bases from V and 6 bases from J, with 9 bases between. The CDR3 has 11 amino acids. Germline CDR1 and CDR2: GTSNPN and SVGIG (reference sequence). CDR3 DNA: TGTGCCTGGAGCCCCGGTGCCGAGCAGTACTTC. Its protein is CAWSPGAEQYF.

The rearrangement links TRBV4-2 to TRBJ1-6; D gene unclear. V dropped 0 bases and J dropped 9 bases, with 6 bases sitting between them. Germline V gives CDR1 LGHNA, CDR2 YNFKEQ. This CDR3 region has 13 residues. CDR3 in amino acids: CASSQDALSPLHF. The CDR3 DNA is TGTGCCAGCAGCCAAGATGCACTTTCACCCCTCCACTTT.

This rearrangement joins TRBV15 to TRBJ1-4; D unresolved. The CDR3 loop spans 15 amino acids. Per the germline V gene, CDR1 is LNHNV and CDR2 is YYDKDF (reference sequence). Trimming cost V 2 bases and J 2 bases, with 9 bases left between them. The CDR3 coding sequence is TGTGCCACCAGCAGAATGACGGGGACTAATGAAAAACTGTTTTTT. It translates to CATSRMTGTNEKLFF.

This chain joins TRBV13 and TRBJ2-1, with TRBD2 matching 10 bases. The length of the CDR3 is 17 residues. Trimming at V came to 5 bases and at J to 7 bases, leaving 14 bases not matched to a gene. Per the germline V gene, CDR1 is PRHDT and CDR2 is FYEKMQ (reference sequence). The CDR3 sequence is CASSPGEGTSDMNEQFF. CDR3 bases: TGTGCCAGCAGCCCGGGGGAAGGGACTAGCGACATGAATGAGCAGTTCTTC.

The CDR3 nucleotides read TGCGCCAGCAGCTCGATCGACGCTCCTTCCTACGAGCAGTACTTC. Translating gives CASSSIDAPSYEQYF. The genes are TRBV4-1 and TRBJ2-7; unclear D gene. Trimming left V 5 bases short and J 1 base short, with 15 bases between. CDR1 and CDR2 from the germline V gene are MGHRA and YSYEKL. CDR3 length: 15 residues.

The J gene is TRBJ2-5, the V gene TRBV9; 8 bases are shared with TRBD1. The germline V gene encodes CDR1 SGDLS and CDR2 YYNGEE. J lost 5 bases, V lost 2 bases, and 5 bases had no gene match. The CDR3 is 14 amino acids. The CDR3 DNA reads TGTGCCAGCAGCGTTCAGGGGGCGGCGGAGACCCAGTACTTC. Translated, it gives CASSVQGAAETQYF.

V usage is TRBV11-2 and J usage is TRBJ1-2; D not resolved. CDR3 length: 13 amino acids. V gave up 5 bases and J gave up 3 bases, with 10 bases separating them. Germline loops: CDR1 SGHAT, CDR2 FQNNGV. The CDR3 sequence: CASSLRSDYGYTF. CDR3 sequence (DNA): TGTGCCAGCAGCCTCCGGTCCGACTATGGCTACACCTTC. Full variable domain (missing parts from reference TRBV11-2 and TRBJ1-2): EAGVAQSPRYKIIEKRQSVAFWCNPISGHATLYWYQQILGQGPKLLIQFQNNGVVDDSQLPKDRFSAERLKGVDSTLKIQPAKLEDSAVYLCASSLRSDYGYTFGSGTRLTVV.

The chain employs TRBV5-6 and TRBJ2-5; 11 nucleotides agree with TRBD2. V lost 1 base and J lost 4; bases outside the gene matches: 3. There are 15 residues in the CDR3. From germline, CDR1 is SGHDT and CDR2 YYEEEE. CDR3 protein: CASSLTSGSGETQYF. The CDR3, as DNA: TGTGCCAGCAGCTTGACTAGCGGGAGCGGAGAGACCCAGTACTTC.

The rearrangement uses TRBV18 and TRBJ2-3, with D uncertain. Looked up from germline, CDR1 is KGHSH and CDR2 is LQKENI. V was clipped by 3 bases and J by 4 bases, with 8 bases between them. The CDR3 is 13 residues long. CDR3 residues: CASSPSEADTQYF. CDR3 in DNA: TGTGCCAGCTCACCGTCAGAGGCAGATACGCAGTATTTT.

This CDR3 reads CASRVSGTSYNEQFF. CDR3 in DNA: TGTGCCAGCAGGGTTAGCGGGACATCCTACAATGAGCAGTTCTTC. The chain recombines TRBV2 with TRBJ2-1; 8 bases line up with TRBD2. This CDR3 is built from 15 residues. The V segment lost 6 bases and the J segment 1 base; nucleotides outside the gene matches: 5. In germline, CDR1 is SNHLY, CDR2 FYNNEI.

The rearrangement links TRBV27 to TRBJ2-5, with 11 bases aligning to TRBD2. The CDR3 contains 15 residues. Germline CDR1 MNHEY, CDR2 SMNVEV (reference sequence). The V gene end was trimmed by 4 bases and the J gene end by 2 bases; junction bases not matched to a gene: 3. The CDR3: CASSYLAGGQETQYF. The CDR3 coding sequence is TGTGCCAGCAGTTACCTAGCGGGGGGTCAAGAGACCCAGTACTTC.

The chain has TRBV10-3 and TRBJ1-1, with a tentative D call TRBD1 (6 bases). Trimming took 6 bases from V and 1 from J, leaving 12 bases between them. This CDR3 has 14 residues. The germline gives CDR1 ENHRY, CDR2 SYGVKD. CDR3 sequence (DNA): TGTGCCATCAGGCCGGGACATGGGAACACTGAAGCTTTCTTT. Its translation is CAIRPGHGNTEAFF.

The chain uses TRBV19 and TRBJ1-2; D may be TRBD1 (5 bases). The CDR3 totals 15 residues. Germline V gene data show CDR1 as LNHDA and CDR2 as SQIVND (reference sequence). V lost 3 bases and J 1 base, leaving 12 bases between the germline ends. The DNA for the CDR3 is TGTGCCAGTAGTATCCTCACAGGATTTAACTATGGCTACACCTTC. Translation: CASSILTGFNYGYTF.

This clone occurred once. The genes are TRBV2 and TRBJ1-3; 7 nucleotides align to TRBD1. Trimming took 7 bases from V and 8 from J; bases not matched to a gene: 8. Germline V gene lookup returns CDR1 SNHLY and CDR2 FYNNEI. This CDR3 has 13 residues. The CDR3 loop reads CASITGERDTIYF. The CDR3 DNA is TGTGCCAGCATTACAGGGGAACGGGACACCATATATTTT.